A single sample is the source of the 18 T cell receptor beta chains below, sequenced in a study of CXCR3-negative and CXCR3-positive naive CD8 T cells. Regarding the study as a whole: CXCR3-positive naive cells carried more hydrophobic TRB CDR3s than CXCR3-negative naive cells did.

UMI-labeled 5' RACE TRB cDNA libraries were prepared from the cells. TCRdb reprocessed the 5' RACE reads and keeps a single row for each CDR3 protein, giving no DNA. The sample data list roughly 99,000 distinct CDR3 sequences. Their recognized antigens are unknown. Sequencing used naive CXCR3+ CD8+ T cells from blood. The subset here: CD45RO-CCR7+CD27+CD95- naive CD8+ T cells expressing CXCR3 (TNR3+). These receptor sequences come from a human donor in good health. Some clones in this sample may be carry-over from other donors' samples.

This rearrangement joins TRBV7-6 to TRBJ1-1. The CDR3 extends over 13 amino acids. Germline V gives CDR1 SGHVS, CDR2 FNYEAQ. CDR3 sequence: CASSFASDTEAFF.

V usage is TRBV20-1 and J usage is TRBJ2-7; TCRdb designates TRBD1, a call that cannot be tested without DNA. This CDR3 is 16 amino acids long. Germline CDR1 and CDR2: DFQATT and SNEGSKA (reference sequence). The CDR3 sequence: CSARDSFRDTTYEQYF.

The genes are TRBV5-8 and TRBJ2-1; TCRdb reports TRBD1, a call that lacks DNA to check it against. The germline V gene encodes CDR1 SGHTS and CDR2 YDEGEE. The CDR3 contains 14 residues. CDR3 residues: CAILPGPKYSEQFF.

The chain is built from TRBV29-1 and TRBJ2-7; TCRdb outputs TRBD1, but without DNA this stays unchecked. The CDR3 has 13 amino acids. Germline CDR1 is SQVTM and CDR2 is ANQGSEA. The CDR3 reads CSVDTGFGYEQYF.

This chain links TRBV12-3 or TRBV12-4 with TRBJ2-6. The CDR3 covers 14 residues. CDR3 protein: CATFLRAGANVLTF.

The CDR3 is CASSPAGDYEQYF. The V call is TRBV7-9, the J call TRBJ2-7. Per germline, CDR1 SEHNR and CDR2 FQNEAQ (reference sequence). The CDR3 length is 13 residues.

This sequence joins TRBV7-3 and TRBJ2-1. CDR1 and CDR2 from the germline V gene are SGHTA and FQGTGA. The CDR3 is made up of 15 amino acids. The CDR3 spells CASSPSQDSLNEQFF. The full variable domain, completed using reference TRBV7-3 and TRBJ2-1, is GAGVSQTPSNKVTEKGKYVELRCDPISGHTALYWYRQSLGQGPEFLIYFQGTGAADDSGLPNDRFFAVRPEGSVSTLKIQRTERGDSAVYLCASSPSQDSLNEQFFGPGTRLTVL.

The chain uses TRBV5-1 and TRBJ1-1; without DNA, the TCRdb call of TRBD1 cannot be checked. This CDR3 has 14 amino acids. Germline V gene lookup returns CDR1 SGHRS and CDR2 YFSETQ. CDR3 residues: CASSLLPGDTEAFF.

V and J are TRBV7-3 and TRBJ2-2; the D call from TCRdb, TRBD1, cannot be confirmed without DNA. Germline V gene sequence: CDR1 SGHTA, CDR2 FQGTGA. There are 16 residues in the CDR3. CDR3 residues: CASSSRDGVNTGELFF.

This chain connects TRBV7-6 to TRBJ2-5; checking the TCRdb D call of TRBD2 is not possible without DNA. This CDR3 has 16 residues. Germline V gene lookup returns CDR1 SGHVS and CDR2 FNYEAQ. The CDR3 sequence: CASSPRLARGGETQYF.

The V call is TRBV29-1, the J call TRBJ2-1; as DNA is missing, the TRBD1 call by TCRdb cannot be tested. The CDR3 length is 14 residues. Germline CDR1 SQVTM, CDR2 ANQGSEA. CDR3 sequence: CSVKAREWNNEQFF.

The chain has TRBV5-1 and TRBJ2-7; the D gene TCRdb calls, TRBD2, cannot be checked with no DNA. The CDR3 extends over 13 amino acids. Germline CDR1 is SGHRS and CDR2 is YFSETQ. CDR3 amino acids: CASSPGLVYEQYF.

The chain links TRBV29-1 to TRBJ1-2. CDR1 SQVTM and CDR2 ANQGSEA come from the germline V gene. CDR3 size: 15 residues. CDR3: CSVGPSRGGVFGYTF.

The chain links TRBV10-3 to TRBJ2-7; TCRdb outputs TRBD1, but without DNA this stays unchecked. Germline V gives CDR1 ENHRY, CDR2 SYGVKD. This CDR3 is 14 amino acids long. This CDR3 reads CAISGTGGTYEQYF.

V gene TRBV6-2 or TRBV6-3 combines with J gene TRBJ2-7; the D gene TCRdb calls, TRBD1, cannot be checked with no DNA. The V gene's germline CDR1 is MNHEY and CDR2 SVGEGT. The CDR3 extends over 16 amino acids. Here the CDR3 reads CASSYYVGQPSYEQYF.

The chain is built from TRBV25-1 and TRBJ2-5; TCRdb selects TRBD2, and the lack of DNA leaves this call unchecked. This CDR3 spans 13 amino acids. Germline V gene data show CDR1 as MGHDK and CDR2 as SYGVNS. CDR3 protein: CASTPWRDGTQYF.

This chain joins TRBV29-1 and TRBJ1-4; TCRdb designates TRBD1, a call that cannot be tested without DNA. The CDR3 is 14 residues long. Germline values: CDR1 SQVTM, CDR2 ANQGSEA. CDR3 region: CSVGQEATNEKLFF. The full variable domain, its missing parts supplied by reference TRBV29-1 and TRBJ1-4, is SAVISQKPSRDICQRGTSLTIQCQVDSQVTMMFWYRQQPGQSLTLIATANQGSEATYESGFVIDKFPISRPNLTFSTLTVSNMSPEDSSIYLCSVGQEATNEKLFFGSGTQLSVL.

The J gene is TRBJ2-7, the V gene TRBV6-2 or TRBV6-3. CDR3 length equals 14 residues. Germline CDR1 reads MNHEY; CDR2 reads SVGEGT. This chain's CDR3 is CASSSETSVYEQYF.